This T cell receptor (beta chain) was sequenced during a study of beta chain features in type 1 diabetes. Turning to the study itself: All of the samples together had around 110,000,000 sorted cells examined. General study results and limits: Diminished insertions and augmented deletions at VDJ junctions characterized type 1 diabetes patients.

Germline V gene lookup returns CDR1 SGHRS and CDR2 YFSETQ. The V and J ends lost 4 bases and 0 bases, in that order; junction bases with no gene match: 3. The CDR3 is 14 residues long. Worth noting for this clone: Its antigen is not known.

Naive, central memory, regulatory and stem cell-like memory cells within the CD4+ compartment were sorted using CD45RO/CCR7/CD25/CD127/CD95/CD27. Once sorted, every population was more than 98% pure. Investigators reverse transcribed all isolated RNA, so they sequenced expressed TCRB transcripts. Clones were sequenced by immunoSEQ multiplex PCR, and TCRdb holds only the in-frame ones, with some missing. The table lists about 620,000 clones, 15% to 19% of them singletons. What was sequenced was naive CD4+ T cells from blood. This TCR was recovered from a man in his late teens or twenties in good health. The J gene is TRBJ2-5, the V gene TRBV5-1; TRBD1 aligns across 7 bases. The CDR3 DNA sequence: TGCGCCAGCAGCCCCGGGACAGACCAAGAGACCCAGTACTTC. This codes for CASSPGTDQETQYF.